These 3 T cell receptor beta chains were sequenced from one sample in a study of CD8+ T cells in alopecia areata. As the sequencing template, cDNA was produced by extracting RNA and reverse transcribing it. The assay was immunoSEQ multiplex PCR, and TCRdb's table has in-frame clones only and misses some. The sample carries about 94,000 clones, 70% to 85% recorded once. The treatment: oral pan-JAK inhibitor, 5-10 mg twice daily. The sample here was CD8+ T cells sorted from blood, taken around week 46, from a patient treated with tofacitinib. The receptors come from a human donor with alopecia areata.

This clone was observed a few times. The V and J genes are TRBV10-3 and TRBJ2-6, with TRBD1 matching 8 bases. V shed 6 bases, J shed 0 bases, and the junction held 1 base outside the gene matches. The CDR3 spans 15 residues. Germline CDR1 reads ENHRY; CDR2 reads SYGVKD. The chain's CDR3 is CAIRDRVSGANVLTF. CDR3 DNA sequence: TGTGCCATCAGGGACAGGGTCTCTGGGGCCAACGTCCTGACTTTC.

V gene TRBV29-1 combines with J gene TRBJ1-1; D is uncertain. CDR1 SQVTM and CDR2 ANQGSEA come from the germline V gene. V gave up 6 bases and J gave up 7 bases, with 9 bases separating them. This CDR3 is 10 amino acids long. The DNA of the CDR3 is TGCAGCGTGGAGGGCTATGAAGCTTTCTTT. It codes for CSVEGYEAFF.

For the CDR3, the DNA is TGCGCCAGCAGCCAAGTACTCTTTCGGCGGGGAAACGCTAACTATGGCTACACCTTC. Amino acid sequence: CASSQVLFRRGNANYGYTF. This sequence joins TRBV4-1 and TRBJ1-2; D gene ambiguous. The CDR3 length is 19 residues. V lost 1 base, J lost 0 bases, and 21 bases lay in between. Germline CDR1 MGHRA, CDR2 YSYEKL.